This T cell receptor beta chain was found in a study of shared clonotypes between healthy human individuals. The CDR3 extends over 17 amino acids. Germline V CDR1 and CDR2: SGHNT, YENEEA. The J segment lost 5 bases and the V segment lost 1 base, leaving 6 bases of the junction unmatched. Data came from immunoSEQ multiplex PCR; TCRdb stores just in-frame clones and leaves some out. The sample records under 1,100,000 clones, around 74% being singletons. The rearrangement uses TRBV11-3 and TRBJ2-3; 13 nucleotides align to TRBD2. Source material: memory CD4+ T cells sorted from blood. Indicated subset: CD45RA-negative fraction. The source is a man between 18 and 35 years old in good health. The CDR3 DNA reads TGTGCCAGCAGCTTAGGAACTAGCGGGGGGGCCGTAGATACGCAGTATTTT. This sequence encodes CASSLGTSGGAVDTQYF.